The T cell receptor beta chain under discussion was sequenced for a study of cytomegalovirus exposure and HLA in healthy donors. Across the study: The same platform as the approximately 660 first-cohort repertoires was used for the 100 to 150 validation repertoires, a later analysis reported.

Notes on this clone: Its target is unknown.

Here immunoSEQ multiplex PCR was the method, and the copy in TCRdb shows in-frame clones only, minus some. The sample includes 90,000 to 130,000 clones, approximately 85% of them seen just once. The CDR3 length is 15 residues. V lost 0 bases and J lost 4, with 12 bases in between. Germline-derived CDR1 and CDR2 are PRHDT and FYEKMQ (reference sequence). Study results and caveats: In the 130 or so validation repertoires, a later analysis found that first-cohort TCR clusters tended to co-occur.

This receptor was obtained from a woman in her late teens or twenties in good health and CMV-seronegative. The V and J genes are TRBV13 and TRBJ1-2; possibly TRBD1 for D (6 bases). Sample: PBMCs. CDR3 bases: TGTGCCAGCAGCTTAGGCGGGGGGGCCCTCTATGGCTACACCTTC. This encodes CASSLGGGALYGYTF.